This T cell receptor beta chain was profiled in a study of T-cell reconstitution after alpha-beta-depleted transplantation in children. V was clipped by 7 bases and J by 1 base, with 13 bases between them. Germline CDR1 and CDR2: LNHDA and SQIVND (reference sequence). CDR3 length: 15 residues. Preparation of the TCRbeta library was carried out with unique molecular identifiers. TCRdb re-derived calls from the PCR reads in MiXCR, one entry per CDR3 protein. The sample yields 250,000 to 300,000 distinct CDR3 sequences, nearly 10% seen once. This clonotype was seen only a few times. The V and J genes are TRBV19 and TRBJ2-2; D might be TRBD1 (5 bases). The sequencing here drew on PBMCs from the stem cell graft donor, taken from the stem cell graft. The receptor was derived from a human donor who donated a stem cell graft to a child with SCID. As DNA, the CDR3 is TGTGCCAGTAACCGACAGACGGGGAACACCGGGGAGCTGTTTTTT. It specifies CASNRQTGNTGELFF.